The 17 T cell receptor beta chains in this list originate from one sample, sequenced in a study of blood T cell repertoires in COVID-19. The protocol was immunoSEQ multiplex PCR, while the TCRdb copy is restricted to in-frame clones and leaves out a portion. Seen here are about 280,000 clones, less than 95% observed once, and the top ten hold approximately 2.9%. Sequencing input: PBMCs or T cells enriched from blood (not recorded which). These receptors were collected from a man aged 40-50 years who had been exposed to COVID-19.

The rearrangement links TRBV15 to TRBJ2-6; D gene unclear. The germline V gene encodes CDR1 LNHNV and CDR2 YYDKDF (reference sequence). The V end was cut by 1 base, the J end by 1 base, with 2 bases between. This CDR3 is 14 amino acids long. In DNA form, the CDR3 reads TGTGCCACCAGCAGAGCATCTGGGGCCAACGTCCTGACTTTC. It codes for CATSRASGANVLTF.

Only one count was recorded for this clone. V gene TRBV30 combines with J gene TRBJ1-5; maybe TRBD1 (6 bases). V shed 5 bases and J shed 7 bases, with 15 bases lying between them. Germline-derived CDR1 and CDR2 are GTSNPN and SVGIG (reference sequence). The length of the CDR3 is 13 residues. For the CDR3, the DNA is TGTGCCTGGGCACAGGGTGACGGACAGCCCCAGCATTTT. It codes for CAWAQGDGQPQHF.

Only one count was recorded for this clone. The gene calls are TRBV12-5 and TRBJ2-2; TRBD1 is a possible D gene (6 bases). CDR1 LGHNT and CDR2 FRNRAP come from the germline V gene. Trimming removed 2 bases from V and 7 bases from J, with 8 bases in between. This CDR3 region has 13 residues. This CDR3 is CASGLTGNGELFF. CDR3 in DNA: TGTGCTAGTGGTTTGACAGGGAACGGGGAGCTGTTTTTT.

The CDR3, as DNA: TGTGCCAGCAGTGCGGAGAGACAGGGGGGTTCACCCCTCCACTTT. Encoded protein: CASSAERQGGSPLHF. The chain links TRBV2 to TRBJ1-6; 9 bases are shared with TRBD1. The CDR3 is made up of 15 amino acids. J gave up 9 bases and V 4 bases, and 7 bases lay outside the gene matches. From germline, CDR1 is SNHLY and CDR2 FYNNEI.

The chain is built from TRBV2 and TRBJ1-2, with 11 bases matching TRBD1. CDR3 length: 14 residues. Trimming took 6 bases from V and 3 from J; bases not matched to a gene: 3. Germline CDR1 is SNHLY and CDR2 is FYNNEI. This chain's CDR3 is CASRGDRGDYGYTF. CDR3 nucleotide sequence: TGTGCCAGCAGGGGGGACAGGGGGGACTATGGCTACACCTTC.

J is TRBJ2-6 and V is TRBV9; D might be TRBD1 (6 bases). Per germline, CDR1 SGDLS and CDR2 YYNGEE. Trimming removed 0 bases from V and 1 base from J, with 17 bases in between. This CDR3 contains 19 residues. CDR3 region: CASSVAMRTEYSGANVLTF. CDR3 nucleotides: TGTGCCAGCAGCGTAGCTATGCGGACAGAATATTCTGGGGCCAACGTCCTGACTTTC.

The chain recombines TRBV3-1 (or the pseudogene TRBV3-2) with TRBJ2-1, with TRBD2 matching over 10 bases. This CDR3 has 15 residues. The junction had 5 bases not matched to a gene; V was cut back by 1 base and J by 8 bases. Germline V gene lookup returns CDR1 LGHDT and CDR2 YNNKEL (reference sequence). The CDR3 sequence: CASSQAPSGSDEQFF. CDR3 DNA sequence: TGTGCCAGCAGCCAAGCTCCTAGCGGGAGCGATGAGCAGTTCTTC.

V usage is TRBV19 and J usage is TRBJ2-7; maybe TRBD2 (7 bases). CDR1 and CDR2 (germline): LNHDA, SQIVND (reference sequence). CDR3 length: 16 amino acids. V lost 1 base, J lost 3 bases, and 16 bases lay in between. The CDR3 loop reads CASSIVWRGPGYEQYF. The CDR3 nucleotides read TGTGCCAGTAGTATAGTGTGGCGGGGGCCCGGCTACGAGCAGTACTTC.

The chain is built from TRBV18 and TRBJ1-1, with 7 nucleotides matching TRBD1. The CDR3 consists of 14 residues. The V gene's germline CDR1 is KGHSH and CDR2 LQKENI. V was pared by 5 bases and J by 3 bases, with 6 bases of the junction left unmatched. The CDR3: CASSKTGSDTEAFF. In DNA form, the CDR3 reads TGTGCCAGCTCAAAGACAGGGAGTGACACTGAAGCTTTCTTT.

This rearrangement joins TRBV9 to TRBJ2-1, with 11 bases identical to TRBD2. The germline gives CDR1 SGDLS, CDR2 YYNGEE. The junction had 6 bases not matched to a gene; V was cut back by 3 bases and J by 4 bases. There are 16 residues in the CDR3. Written as DNA, the CDR3 is TGTGCCAGCAGCGAGCGTAGCGGGAGGGGGTACAATGAGCAGTTCTTC. Protein product: CASSERSGRGYNEQFF.

The sample holds one count of this clone. V is TRBV11-3 and J is TRBJ1-1; 9 bases fit TRBD1. Germline V gene data show CDR1 as SGHNT and CDR2 as YENEEA. The J segment lost 3 bases and the V segment lost 1 base, leaving 6 bases of the junction unmatched. This CDR3 contains 16 residues. In nucleotides, the CDR3 is TGTGCCAGCAGCTTAGGAGGGACAGGGCGGTACACTGAAGCTTTCTTT. Encoded protein: CASSLGGTGRYTEAFF.

The rearrangement joins TRBV30 to TRBJ2-2, with TRBD1 identical over 7 bases. The germline CDR1 and CDR2 sequences are GTSNPN and SVGIG (reference sequence). CDR3 size: 14 residues. V shed 8 bases and J 5 bases; nucleotides not matched to a gene: 11. The CDR3 protein is CAREVGGFTGELFF. As DNA, the CDR3 is TGTGCCCGAGAAGTAGGGGGCTTTACCGGGGAGCTGTTTTTT.

V is TRBV19 and J is TRBJ2-5; perhaps TRBD2 as D (5 bases). Germline CDR1 LNHDA, CDR2 SQIVND (reference sequence). This CDR3 comprises 16 residues. Trimming shortened V by 6 bases and J by 4 bases, and 21 bases separated the two germline ends. CDR3 sequence (DNA): TGTGCCAGTAGCCCTGGCGGGCGGACGGTCAGAGAGACCCAGTACTTC. It yields the protein CASSPGGRTVRETQYF.

This clone was detected once. V is TRBV3-1 (or the pseudogene TRBV3-2) and J is TRBJ1-4, with D uncertain. The CDR3 length is 13 residues. Per the germline V gene, CDR1 is LGHDT and CDR2 is YNNKEL (reference sequence). V was pared by 0 bases and J by 4 bases, with 3 bases between. The CDR3 region has the DNA TGTGCCAGCAGCCAAGATCATAATGAAAAACTGTTTTTT. It yields the protein CASSQDHNEKLFF.

The V and J genes are TRBV7-9 and TRBJ2-1; 7 bases are a match to TRBD1. The CDR3 is made up of 17 amino acids. Germline CDR1 SEHNR, CDR2 FQNEAQ (reference sequence). V lost 5 bases to trimming and J lost 0 bases; unmatched junction nucleotides: 10. The CDR3 nucleotides read TGTGCCAGCAGCCATCGAAGGGACAGAGGCTCCTACAATGAGCAGTTCTTC. Translated, it gives CASSHRRDRGSYNEQFF.

This clone has just one count. The rearrangement links TRBV21-1 to TRBJ2-5; whether TRBD2, the table's D call, matches the DNA was not checked. TRBV21-1 is a listed pseudogene. The CDR3 runs 17 residues. The CDR3 DNA reads as TGTGCCAGCAGCAAAGTAGTCGACAAGGGGCGGGGAGAGACCCAGTACTTC. Amino acid sequence: CASSKVVDKGRGETQYF.

The chain recombines TRBV28 with TRBJ2-7; 8 bases line up with TRBD2. CDR3 length: 18 residues. Per germline, CDR1 MDHEN and CDR2 SYDVKM. The trim removed 3 bases at V and 3 bases at J, leaving 16 bases unmatched. The CDR3 DNA follows: TGTGCCAGCAGTTTTTGCGGCGGGAGGATGGAGGGGGTCTACGAGCAGTACTTC. Translating it yields CASSFCGGRMEGVYEQYF.